The 21 T cell receptor beta chains reported below all come from one sample, sequenced in a study of OX40 agonist ivuxolimab in advanced cancers. The method behind the library was the immunoSEQ multiplex PCR assay. Drawn from immuneACCESS, this table holds only the in-frame rearrangements with V and J called that TCRdb kept. Clones are partly lost; checked studies trace under half to an unresolved V gene and leave the rest unexplained. The sample table lists some 95,000 clones, 92% of them with a count of one. In total, the top ten clones hold roughly 0.5% of the sample. The material sequenced was CD4+ or CD8+ T cells sorted from blood, taken in a trial of the OX40 agonist ivuxolimab. The receptors here all came from an adult with an advanced solid tumor such as melanoma, head and neck, liver or kidney cancer.

The rearrangement joins TRBV21-1 to TRBJ2-7. TRBV21-1 is a pseudogene locus. The CDR3 spans 12 residues. In nucleotides, the CDR3 is TGTGCCAGCTTCCGCCTGTCCTACGAGCAGTACTTC. Translated, it gives CASFRLSYEQYF.

The rearrangement links TRBV19 to TRBJ2-7, with 8 bases matching TRBD2. Looked up from germline, CDR1 is LNHDA and CDR2 is SQIVND (reference sequence). The CDR3 contains 13 residues. Trimming removed 7 bases from V and 1 base from J; junction bases left unmatched: 3. Here the CDR3 reads CASKSGSSYEQYF. DNA for the CDR3: TGTGCCAGTAAAAGCGGGAGTTCCTACGAGCAGTACTTC.

This chain uses TRBV5-6 with TRBJ2-3, with D perhaps matching TRBD1 or TRBD2 (6 bases each). The V gene lost 4 bases and the J gene lost 7 bases, with 25 bases spanning the gap. The CDR3 totals 17 residues. Per germline, CDR1 SGHDT and CDR2 YYEEEE. CDR3 region: CASSGMKGGLLLNTQYF. DNA for the CDR3: TGTGCCAGCAGCGGGATGAAGGGGGGCCTCCTATTAAATACGCAGTATTTT.

The V gene is TRBV7-9, the J gene TRBJ2-6; tentatively, D is TRBD1 (6 bases). The CDR3 covers 15 residues. V was pared by 5 bases and J by 3 bases, with 11 bases between. Germline V gene sequence: CDR1 SEHNR, CDR2 FQNEAQ (reference sequence). The CDR3 DNA reads as TGTGCCAGCAGCGTCAGGGGCAGTGGGGCCAACGTCCTGACTTTC. This gives the protein CASSVRGSGANVLTF.

The CDR3 loop is CASSIVGTGLAEQYF. CDR3 nucleotides: TGTGCCAGTAGTATAGTAGGGACAGGCCTCGCCGAGCAGTACTTC. V gene TRBV19 combines with J gene TRBJ2-7; 8 bases are shared with TRBD1. The CDR3 runs to 15 residues. V was clipped by 1 base and J by 6 bases; unmatched bases: 8. Germline loops: CDR1 LNHDA, CDR2 SQIVND (reference sequence).

The genes are TRBV5-1 and TRBJ2-7; 7 positions match TRBD1. Germline V lookup: CDR1 SGHRS, CDR2 YFSETQ. V lost 4 bases, J lost 4 bases, and 8 bases stayed unmatched. The CDR3 has 14 amino acids. The CDR3 region has the DNA TGCGCCAGCAGCCCCGGGACAGACTTATACGAGCAGTACTTC. It encodes CASSPGTDLYEQYF.

This chain connects TRBV30 to TRBJ1-3; 7 nucleotides match TRBD1. The germline CDR1 and CDR2 sequences are GTSNPN and SVGIG (reference sequence). This CDR3 is 13 amino acids long. The V segment lost 4 bases and the J segment 2 bases; nucleotides outside the gene matches: 2. The CDR3 region has the DNA TGTGCCTGGAAAACAGGGGCTGGAAACACCATATATTTT. It yields the protein CAWKTGAGNTIYF.

This chain joins TRBV2 and TRBJ2-5; 9 bases are a match to TRBD2. Per the germline V gene, CDR1 is SNHLY and CDR2 is FYNNEI. Trimming at V came to 3 bases and at J to 5 bases, leaving 1 base not matched to a gene. The CDR3 runs to 13 residues. CDR3 sequence: CASSESGGETQYF. CDR3 DNA: TGTGCCAGCAGTGAGAGCGGGGGGGAGACCCAGTACTTC.

V and J are TRBV29-1 and TRBJ2-3; maybe TRBD2 (5 bases). This CDR3 has 14 residues. Germline V CDR1 and CDR2: SQVTM, ANQGSEA. The ends were cut back, 3 bases at V and 3 bases at J, with 13 bases in the middle. The CDR3 DNA is TGCAGCGTTGAGGGTGGGAGTGGGACAGATACGCAGTATTTT. Its protein is CSVEGGSGTDTQYF.

The chain employs TRBV19 and TRBJ1-3; D is uncertain. Trimming removed 3 bases at V and 2 bases at J, with 8 bases between. Germline assignment: CDR1 LNHDA and CDR2 SQIVND (reference sequence). The CDR3 is 14 amino acids. The CDR3 region has the DNA TGTGCCAGTAGTATTTCGGCGGCTGGAAACACCATATATTTT. It translates to CASSISAAGNTIYF.

This chain links TRBV29-1 with TRBJ2-2, with 11 positions matching TRBD1. This CDR3 has 14 residues. Per germline, CDR1 SQVTM and CDR2 ANQGSEA. V lost 7 bases and J lost 4; bases outside the gene matches: 5. The CDR3 loop reads CSGRTGGSTGELFF. The CDR3 DNA reads as TGCAGCGGGAGGACAGGGGGCTCCACCGGGGAGCTGTTTTTT.

The J gene is TRBJ2-7, the V gene TRBV6-1; 8 nucleotides align to TRBD1. Germline loops: CDR1 MNHNS, CDR2 SASEGT. V shed 10 bases, J shed 1 base, and the junction held 9 bases outside the gene matches. The CDR3 sequence is 14 residues long. The CDR3 here is CATNDRGLSYEQYF. For the CDR3, the DNA is TGTGCCACTAACGACAGGGGATTATCCTACGAGCAGTACTTC.

The chain carries TRBV18 and TRBJ2-3, with a tentative D call TRBD1 (7 bases). This CDR3 region has 16 residues. V gave up 2 bases and J gave up 2 bases, with 14 bases separating them. CDR1 is KGHSH and CDR2 is LQKENI in the germline V gene. CDR3 region: CASSPKEGAVTDTQYF. The CDR3 DNA follows: TGTGCCAGCTCACCAAAGGAGGGGGCTGTCACAGATACGCAGTATTTT.

This chain uses TRBV28 with TRBJ1-5; unclear D gene. The CDR3 runs 13 residues. V was cut by 1 base and J by 5 bases, with 6 bases left in between. Germline CDR1 MDHEN, CDR2 SYDVKM. The CDR3 region is CASSLLGYQPQHF. The CDR3 bases are TGTGCCAGCAGTTTATTGGGGTATCAGCCCCAGCATTTT. The full variable domain, with the rest looked up from reference TRBV28 and TRBJ1-5, is DVKVTQSSRYLVKRTGEKVFLECVQDMDHENMFWYRQDPGLGLRLIYFSYDVKMKEKGDIPEGYSVSREKKERFSLILESASTNQTSMYLCASSLLGYQPQHFGDGTRLSIL.

V is TRBV30 and J is TRBJ2-7; TRBD1 matches 7 bases. Trimming cost V 2 bases and J 1 base; bases outside gene matches: 5. Germline V gene lookup returns CDR1 GTSNPN and CDR2 SVGIG (reference sequence). This CDR3 comprises 14 residues. Here the CDR3 DNA reads TGTGCCTGGAGTAAGGGACAGTCATCCTACGAGCAGTACTTC. This gives the protein CAWSKGQSSYEQYF.

The gene calls are TRBV6-1 and TRBJ1-1; D call uncertain. V lost 2 bases and J lost 1, with 8 bases in between. The germline V gene has CDR1 MNHNS and CDR2 SASEGT. The length of the CDR3 is 14 residues. CDR3 coding DNA: TGTGCCAGCAGTGAAATATCAGGGAACACTGAAGCTTTCTTT. This codes for CASSEISGNTEAFF.

The chain recombines TRBV18 with TRBJ1-4; no clear D gene. Trimming left V 2 bases short and J 8 bases short, with 21 bases between. The CDR3 runs to 17 residues. Germline CDR1 and CDR2: KGHSH and LQKENI. CDR3 sequence reads: CASSPGLGEVLSEKLFF. The CDR3 DNA follows: TGTGCCAGCTCACCAGGGCTCGGAGAGGTATTAAGCGAAAAACTGTTTTTT.

The chain has TRBV6-5 and TRBJ1-2; 7 bases fit TRBD1. The CDR3 spans 14 residues. Germline trimming cut 2 bases from V and 4 bases from J; bases unmatched to any gene: 4. The V gene's germline CDR1 is MNHEY and CDR2 SVGAGI. The CDR3 reads CASSYNRDSYGYTF. CDR3 in DNA: TGTGCCAGCAGTTACAACCGGGACAGCTATGGCTACACCTTC.

The chain employs TRBV9 and TRBJ1-2, with a weak D call TRBD1 (6 bases). Trimming removed 4 bases at V and 3 bases at J, with 13 bases between. CDR1 is SGDLS and CDR2 is YYNGEE in the germline V gene. CDR3 size: 14 residues. Here the CDR3 DNA reads TGTGCCAGCAGCCAATACCCAGGGGACTATGGCTACACCTTC. This encodes CASSQYPGDYGYTF. The full variable domain, rest sourced from reference TRBV9 and TRBJ1-2, is DSGVTQTPKHLITATGQRVTLRCSPRSGDLSVYWYQQSLDQGLQFLIQYYNGEERAKGNILERFSAQQFPDLHSELNLSSLELGDSALYFCASSQYPGDYGYTFGSGTRLTVV.

The V gene is TRBV7-8, the J gene TRBJ2-7, with 13 bases fitting TRBD2. The V gene end was trimmed by 5 bases and the J gene end by 9 bases; junction bases not matched to a gene: 16. Germline CDR1 and CDR2: SGHVS and FQNEAQ. CDR3 length: 17 amino acids. The CDR3 sequence: CASSLSGLAGLTSGQYF. CDR3 nucleotides: TGTGCCAGCAGCCTTTCGGGACTAGCGGGATTAACGTCCGGGCAGTACTTC.

The genes are TRBV7-6 and TRBJ2-7; 15 positions agree with TRBD2. V shed 4 bases, J shed 2 bases, and the junction held 6 bases outside the gene matches. The CDR3 runs to 17 residues. CDR1 and CDR2 (germline): SGHVS, FNYEAQ. The CDR3 DNA sequence: TGTGCCAGCAGCTCCCCCGGGACTAGCGGGAGGCCCTACGAGCAGTACTTC. Residues: CASSSPGTSGRPYEQYF.